The 32 T cell receptor beta chains reported below all come from one sample, sequenced in a study of blood T cell repertoires in COVID-19. The assay was immunoSEQ multiplex PCR, and TCRdb's table has in-frame clones only and misses some. This repertoire shows around 300,000 clones, approximately 89% found once; its top ten account for over 4.5%. The source material was PBMCs or T cells enriched from blood (not recorded which). The receptors come from a man in his thirties or forties who had recovered from COVID-19.

This clone was counted a few times. The rearrangement uses TRBV27 and TRBJ2-1; the match to TRBD2 covers 12 bases. The CDR3 is made up of 14 amino acids. V lost 3 bases and J lost 7; bases outside the gene matches: 1. CDR1 is MNHEY and CDR2 is SMNVEV in the germline V gene (reference sequence). The CDR3 sequence is CASSFGTSGNEQFF. In DNA form, the CDR3 reads TGTGCCAGCAGTTTCGGGACTAGCGGGAATGAGCAGTTCTTC.

This clone was recorded a few times. This sequence joins TRBV27 and TRBJ1-2, with 8 bases matching TRBD1. V lost 4 bases to trimming and J lost 8 bases; unmatched junction nucleotides: 15. CDR3 length equals 16 residues. Germline-derived CDR1 and CDR2 are MNHEY and SMNVEV (reference sequence). The CDR3 sequence is CASSSYRGDIGYGYTF. The CDR3 DNA reads as TGTGCCAGCAGTTCTTACAGGGGGGATATTGGATACGGCTACACCTTC.

The rearrangement uses TRBV3-1 (or the pseudogene TRBV3-2) and TRBJ2-5; 7 bases match TRBD1. The ends lost 4 bases at V and 0 bases at J; junction bases unmatched: 8. This CDR3 has 16 amino acids. Germline-derived CDR1 and CDR2 are LGHDT and YNNKEL (reference sequence). CDR3 residues: CASSLRTGRYQETQYF. The CDR3 region has the DNA TGTGCCAGCAGCCTCCGGACAGGACGGTACCAAGAGACCCAGTACTTC.

The chain joins TRBV13 to TRBJ1-4; D is uncertain. This CDR3 region has 14 residues. The V gene's germline CDR1 is PRHDT and CDR2 FYEKMQ (reference sequence). V lost 5 bases, J lost 3 bases, and 10 bases lay in between. The CDR3 bases are TGTGCCAGCAGCCCTGGCGGGGCTAATGAAAAACTGTTTTTT. It codes for CASSPGGANEKLFF.

V and J are TRBV6-6 and TRBJ1-1; D is possibly TRBD1 (5 bases). The V end was cut by 4 bases, the J end by 1 base, with 10 bases between. The CDR3 contains 14 residues. The germline gives CDR1 MNHNY, CDR2 SVGAGI (reference sequence). CDR3 loop: CASSSRVGNTEAFF. In nucleotides, the CDR3 is TGTGCCAGCAGTTCCAGGGTGGGGAACACTGAAGCTTTCTTT.

The chain links TRBV28 to TRBJ1-2, with 7 nucleotides matching TRBD1. This CDR3 is built from 13 residues. V trimming: 5 bases; J trimming: 2 bases; junction bases outside the gene matches: 2. Per germline, CDR1 MDHEN and CDR2 SYDVKM. CDR3 nucleotides: TGTGCCAGCAGTACAGGGGAGAACTATGGCTACACCTTC. Its protein is CASSTGENYGYTF.

The CDR3 here is CASSHHYGQVGNEQFF. CDR3 in DNA: TGCGCCAGCAGCCACCACTACGGACAGGTTGGAAATGAGCAGTTCTTC. This chain joins TRBV4-1 and TRBJ2-1, with TRBD1 matching 7 bases. Germline V gene data show CDR1 as MGHRA and CDR2 as YSYEKL. The CDR3 contains 16 residues. Trimming at V came to 3 bases and at J to 7 bases, leaving 12 bases not matched to a gene.

The chain joins TRBV30 to TRBJ2-1, with 12 bases lining up with TRBD2. The V segment lost 8 bases and the J segment 8 bases; nucleotides outside the gene matches: 4. Germline CDR1 GTSNPN, CDR2 SVGIG (reference sequence). This CDR3 spans 12 amino acids. The CDR3 region has the DNA TGTGCCCTAGCGGGGGGGCGTTATGAGCAGTTCTTC. Its protein product is CALAGGRYEQFF. Using reference TRBV30 and TRBJ2-1 for the parts outside the CDR3, the full variable domain is SQTIHQWPATLVQPVGSPLSLECTVEGTSNPNLYWYRQAAGRGLQLLFYSVGIGQISSEVPQNLSASRPQDRQFILSSKKLLLSDSGFYLCALAGGRYEQFFGPGTRLTVL.

This chain connects TRBV28 to TRBJ1-5; maybe TRBD1 (5 bases). Germline CDR1 MDHEN, CDR2 SYDVKM. Trimming pared 4 bases from V and 4 bases from J, leaving 14 bases between. CDR3 length equals 15 residues. The CDR3 loop is CASSSLTGTNQPQHF. The DNA of the CDR3 is TGTGCCAGCAGTTCCCTCACAGGAACAAATCAGCCCCAGCATTTT.

The genes are TRBV11-2 and TRBJ2-7; TRBD1 matches 9 bases. Germline loops: CDR1 SGHAT, CDR2 FQNNGV. The CDR3 consists of 19 residues. The trim removed 1 base at V and 3 bases at J, leaving 16 bases unmatched. The CDR3 nucleotides read TGTGCCAGCAGCTTAGTGGGTTTAGTCTACAGGGGGCGCTTCTACGAGCAGTACTTC. Its protein product is CASSLVGLVYRGRFYEQYF.

This chain links TRBV7-9 with TRBJ2-3, with 10 positions matching TRBD1. Germline-derived CDR1 and CDR2 are SEHNR and FQNEAQ (reference sequence). J lost 5 bases, V lost 2 bases, and 10 bases had no gene match. The CDR3 totals 17 residues. The CDR3 nucleotides read TGTGCCAGCAGCTTAATTGGACAGGGGGGTCCAGTAGATACGCAGTATTTT. Its translation: CASSLIGQGGPVDTQYF. Drawing the rest from reference TRBV7-9 and TRBJ2-3, the complete variable domain is DTGVSQNPRHKITKRGQNVTFRCDPISEHNRLYWYRQTLGQGPEFLTYFQNEAQLEKSRLLSDRFSAERPKGSFSTLEIQRTEQGDSAMYLCASSLIGQGGPVDTQYFGPGTRLTVL.

The V and J genes are TRBV7-8 and TRBJ2-7; no clear D gene. With 4 bases removed from V and 4 bases from J, the gap between germline ends came to 23 bases. The CDR3 is made up of 17 amino acids. In germline, CDR1 is SGHVS, CDR2 FQNEAQ. CDR3 amino acids: CASSYSSGDAYMYEQYF. The CDR3 nucleotides read TGTGCCAGCAGCTATTCCTCCGGAGATGCCTATATGTACGAGCAGTACTTC.

In its sample, this clone was seen once. The J gene is TRBJ1-1, the V gene TRBV28; 9 nucleotides match TRBD1. The length of the CDR3 is 16 residues. Germline V gives CDR1 MDHEN, CDR2 SYDVKM. The V segment lost 4 bases and the J segment 1 base; nucleotides outside the gene matches: 7. The CDR3 bases are TGTGCCAGCAGTTCTAGTGGACAGGGGAAGAACACTGAAGCTTTCTTT. This translates into CASSSSGQGKNTEAFF.

The V call is TRBV28, the J call TRBJ1-5; a weak D match, TRBD1 (6 bases). Trimming took off 5 bases at V and 3 bases at J, with 11 bases between the two ends. CDR3 size: 14 residues. Germline values: CDR1 MDHEN, CDR2 SYDVKM. The CDR3 bases are TGTGCCAGCAGTCACAGGGTCCCCAATCAGCCCCAGCATTTT. Translated: CASSHRVPNQPQHF.

About this clone itself: The sample has other DNA sequences that encode this CDR3 too. The V call is TRBV25-1, the J call TRBJ2-3; D call uncertain. With 4 bases removed from V and 3 bases from J, the gap between germline ends came to 5 bases. Germline V gene data show CDR1 as MGHDK and CDR2 as SYGVNS. This CDR3 spans 12 amino acids. CDR3 DNA sequence: TGTGCCAGCAGTGGACTTACAGATACGCAGTATTTT. The encoded protein is CASSGLTDTQYF.

The V and J genes are TRBV7-9 and TRBJ1-4; D might be TRBD1 (5 bases). V lost 6 bases and J 7 bases, leaving 15 bases between the germline ends. The CDR3 has 14 residues. Germline CDR1 and CDR2: SEHNR and FQNEAQ (reference sequence). CDR3: CASSPTLGVEKLFF. CDR3 in DNA: TGTGCCAGCAGTCCTACGTTAGGGGTTGAAAAACTGTTTTTT.

The V and J genes are TRBV19 and TRBJ2-5, with 7 nucleotides matching TRBD2. From germline, CDR1 is LNHDA and CDR2 SQIVND (reference sequence). The V gene end was trimmed by 6 bases and the J gene end by 2 bases; junction bases not matched to a gene: 12. CDR3 size: 16 residues. The CDR3 is CASSQDWGGLQETQYF. The CDR3 DNA reads TGTGCCAGTAGCCAGGACTGGGGGGGGTTACAAGAGACCCAGTACTTC.

V and J are TRBV5-1 and TRBJ2-7; maybe TRBD1 (6 bases). The CDR3 covers 14 residues. Germline CDR1 reads SGHRS; CDR2 reads YFSETQ. V was cut by 3 bases and J by 0 bases, with 10 bases left in between. The CDR3 sequence is CASSSTGNSYEQYF. In nucleotides, the CDR3 is TGCGCCAGCAGCTCAACAGGGAACTCCTACGAGCAGTACTTC.

The chain has TRBV2 and TRBJ1-1; D is unresolved. This CDR3 has 11 residues. V was trimmed by 2 bases and J by 8 bases, leaving 6 bases between them. Germline V lookup: CDR1 SNHLY, CDR2 FYNNEI. Here the CDR3 reads CASSEWAEAFF. CDR3 nucleotide sequence: TGTGCCAGCAGTGAATGGGCCGAAGCTTTCTTT.

The chain links TRBV19 to TRBJ1-5, with D tentatively TRBD1 (6 bases). CDR3 size: 15 residues. Trimming pared 1 base from V and 7 bases from J, leaving 14 bases between. The germline gives CDR1 LNHDA, CDR2 SQIVND (reference sequence). The DNA of the CDR3 is TGTGCCAGTAGTATAGCACACAGGGTCTCCCAGCCCCAGCATTTT. Protein sequence: CASSIAHRVSQPQHF.

This sequence joins TRBV23-1 and TRBJ2-3, with a weak D call TRBD2 (6 bases). TRBV23-1 belongs to the ORF category, with a function that is uncertain. The V end was cut by 9 bases, the J end by 6 bases, with 19 bases between. The CDR3 loop spans 14 amino acids. CDR3 amino acids: CARSWARGGDTQYF. CDR3 bases: TGCGCCAGATCGTGGGCGAGGGGAGGTGATACGCAGTATTTT.

This chain connects TRBV12-3 or TRBV12-4 to TRBJ1-4; the D is unclear. The length of the CDR3 is 12 residues. The V end was cut by 7 bases, the J end by 7 bases, with 10 bases between. Here the CDR3 DNA reads TGTGCCAGCACTACCCGGTCTGAAAAACTGTTTTTT. It translates to CASTTRSEKLFF.

The genes are TRBV9 and TRBJ2-1, with D possibly being TRBD1 (6 bases). With 2 bases removed from V and 8 bases from J, the gap between germline ends came to 11 bases. The CDR3 sequence is 13 residues long. CDR1 SGDLS and CDR2 YYNGEE come from the germline V gene. CDR3 DNA sequence: TGTGCCAGCAGCGTCACAGGGATCTATGAGCAGTTCTTC. Translated, it gives CASSVTGIYEQFF.

Concerning this clone: One junction end does not reproduce the germline sequence, and a read error may be involved. The rearrangement uses TRBV4-1 and TRBJ2-1, with D possibly TRBD2 on 6 matching bases. The germline gives CDR1 MGHRA, CDR2 YSYEKL. The CDR3 spans 13 residues. CDR3 nucleotides: TGCGCCAGCAGCCAAGATAGGGTAGGGCCGGGGGTCTTC. Translation gives CASSQDRVGPGVF.

This clone has a handful of counts. The V and J genes are TRBV28 and TRBJ1-3, with 9 bases identical to TRBD1. The germline V gene encodes CDR1 MDHEN and CDR2 SYDVKM. The CDR3 sequence is 17 residues long. Trimming cost V 4 bases and J 4 bases; bases outside gene matches: 11. The CDR3 region is CASSSPSGTGLGNTIYF. CDR3 nucleotide sequence: TGTGCCAGCAGTTCCCCGTCCGGGACAGGGTTAGGAAACACCATATATTTT.

V and J are TRBV6-5 and TRBJ2-6; D not resolved. This CDR3 comprises 14 residues. Trimming cost V 6 bases and J 2 bases, with 8 bases left between them. CDR1 is MNHEY, CDR2 SVGAGI, per germline. In DNA form, the CDR3 reads TGTGCCAGCAGCTCTTTAGCTGGGGCCAACGTCCTGACTTTC. Amino acid sequence: CASSSLAGANVLTF.

The chain combines TRBV6-1 with TRBJ2-7, with D possibly matching TRBD1 (6 bases). From germline, CDR1 is MNHNS and CDR2 SASEGT. This CDR3 region has 17 residues. The ends were cut back, 0 bases at V and 0 bases at J, with 15 bases in the middle. As DNA, the CDR3 is TGTGCCAGCAGTGAAGCGGGGACACAAGATTACTCCTACGAGCAGTACTTC. Protein sequence: CASSEAGTQDYSYEQYF.

The V gene is TRBV14, the J gene TRBJ2-7, with D hard to call. Trimming stripped 1 base from V and 3 bases from J, with 7 bases between. The CDR3 contains 13 residues. The germline V gene has CDR1 SGHDN and CDR2 FVKESK. The CDR3 coding sequence is TGTGCCAGCAGCCAAGGGCTCAGCTACGAGCAGTACTTC. Amino acid sequence: CASSQGLSYEQYF.

V is TRBV9 and J is TRBJ2-1, with 11 bases lining up with TRBD2. Germline loops: CDR1 SGDLS, CDR2 YYNGEE. The CDR3 is made up of 19 amino acids. The trim removed 2 bases at V and 4 bases at J, leaving 14 bases unmatched. CDR3 nucleotides: TGTGCCAGCAGCGTCCACACTAGCGGGGGCCTCCAGAGGTACAATGAGCAGTTCTTC. Protein product: CASSVHTSGGLQRYNEQFF.

The chain is built from TRBV4-2 and TRBJ2-5; TRBD1 might be the D (6 bases). The germline CDR1 and CDR2 sequences are LGHNA and YNFKEQ. The CDR3 is 16 residues long. Trimming removed 1 base at V and 5 bases at J, with 17 bases between. This chain's CDR3 is CASSQVAPGGRETQYF. The CDR3 region has the DNA TGTGCCAGCAGCCAAGTGGCTCCTGGGGGCCGGGAGACCCAGTACTTC.

J is TRBJ2-2 and V is TRBV6-6, with a tentative D call TRBD2 (6 bases). With 2 bases removed from V and 5 bases from J, the gap between germline ends came to 12 bases. Germline V lookup: CDR1 MNHNY, CDR2 SVGAGI (reference sequence). The CDR3 has 15 residues. The DNA of the CDR3 is TGTGCCAGCAGTTACGGAGGGGTTGAGACCGGGGAGCTGTTTTTT. Translating gives CASSYGGVETGELFF.

The chain uses TRBV5-1 and TRBJ2-3; D gene unclear. V was shortened by 2 bases and J by 3 bases, with 10 bases between the two germline ends. From germline, CDR1 is SGHRS and CDR2 YFSETQ. The CDR3 spans 14 residues. In nucleotides, the CDR3 is TGCGCCAGCAGCTTCCCAGGCTCTACAGATACGCAGTATTTT. The encoded protein is CASSFPGSTDTQYF. The variable domain in full, with the rest retrieved from reference TRBV5-1 and TRBJ2-3, is KAGVTQTPRYLIKTRGQQVTLSCSPISGHRSVSWYQQTPGQGLQFLFEYFSETQRNKGNFPGRFSGRQFSNSRSEMNVSTLELGDSALYLCASSFPGSTDTQYFGPGTRLTVL.